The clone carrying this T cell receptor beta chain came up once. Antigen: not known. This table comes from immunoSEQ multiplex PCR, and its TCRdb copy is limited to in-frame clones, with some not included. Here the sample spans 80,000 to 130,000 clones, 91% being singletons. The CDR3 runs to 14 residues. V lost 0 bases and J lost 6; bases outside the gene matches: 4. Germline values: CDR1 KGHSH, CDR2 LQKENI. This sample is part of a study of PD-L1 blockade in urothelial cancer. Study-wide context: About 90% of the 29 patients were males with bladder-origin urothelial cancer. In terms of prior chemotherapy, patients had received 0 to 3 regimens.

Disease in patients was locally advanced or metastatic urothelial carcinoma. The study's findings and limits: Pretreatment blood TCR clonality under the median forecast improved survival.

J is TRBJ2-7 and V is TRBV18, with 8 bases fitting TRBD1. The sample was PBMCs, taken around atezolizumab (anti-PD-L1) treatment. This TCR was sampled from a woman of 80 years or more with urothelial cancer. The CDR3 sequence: CASSPPTGGGEQYF. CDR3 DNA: TGTGCCAGCTCACCACCAACAGGGGGTGGCGAGCAGTACTTC. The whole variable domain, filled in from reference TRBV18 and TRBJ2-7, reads NAGVMQNPRHLVRRRGQEARLRCSPMKGHSHVYWYRQLPEEGLKFMVYLQKENIIDESGMPKERFSAEFPKEGPSILRIQQVVRGDSAAYFCASSPPTGGGEQYFGPGTRLTVT.